These T cell receptor beta chains were read from a single sample in a study of cytomegalovirus exposure and HLA in healthy donors. Produced via immunoSEQ multiplex PCR; TCRdb's table is partial and in-frame only. Among about 92,000 clones listed, around four fifths were seen once. The specimen sequenced was PBMCs. These receptors all stem from a woman aged 18-30 years in good health and CMV-seropositive. Both conserved end residues are part of each CDR3. A D gene is named only where the DNA matches it firmly. Clone size is shown for a subset of rows, as once, few, many or a class of expanded clone.

>TRBV7-9|-|TRBJ2-7|TRBD1|16
CASRNYDGQDTYEQYF
TGTGCCAGCAGAAATTATGATGGACAGGACACCTACGAGCAGTACTTC
>TRBV6-1|-|TRBJ1-5|TRBD1|18
CASSEAQTPRDRERSQHF
TGTGCCAGCAGTGAAGCCCAAACACCCCGGGACAGGGAAAGGTCCCAGCATTTT
>TRBV7-8|once|TRBJ1-2|TRBD1|18
CASSQLFSLQTGDGSYTF
TGTGCCAGCAGTCAACTCTTCAGCCTTCAAACAGGGGACGGTAGCTACACCTTC
>TRBV6-6|-|TRBJ2-7|TRBD2|15
CASSFPGTSGYEQYF
TGTGCCAGCAGTTTCCCCGGGACTAGCGGCTACGAGCAGTACTTC
>TRBV19|few|TRBJ1-2|-|17
CASSSFDRTKANYGYTF
TGTGCCAGTAGTTCTTTCGACAGGACGAAAGCTAACTATGGCTACACCTTC
>TRBV6-5|-|TRBJ1-4|-|14
CASSEPGSWEKLFF
TGTGCCAGCAGTGAGCCCGGGAGTTGGGAAAAACTGTTTTTT
>TRBV6-5|-|TRBJ1-2|-|14
CASSPGGARYGYTF
TGTGCCAGCAGCCCCGGGGGGGCCAGGTATGGCTACACCTTC
>TRBV10-3|few|TRBJ1-1|-|12
CAISERQGEAFF
TGTGCCATCAGTGAGAGGCAGGGTGAAGCTTTCTTT
>TRBV2|-|TRBJ2-1|-|12
CASSGTANEQFF
TGTGCCAGCAGTGGGACTGCAAATGAGCAGTTCTTC
>TRBV9|-|TRBJ2-1|TRBD2|16
CASSVDSGSSYNEQFF
TGTGCCAGCAGCGTAGACAGCGGGAGCTCCTACAATGAGCAGTTCTTC
>TRBV6-1|-|TRBJ1-4|-|14
CASKYGATNEKLFF
TGTGCCAGCAAATACGGTGCAACTAATGAAAAACTGTTTTTT
>TRBV7-6|-|TRBJ2-2|TRBD1|13
CASSWTGSAELFF
TGTGCCAGCAGCTGGACAGGGTCGGCGGAGCTGTTTTTT
>TRBV2|-|TRBJ2-2|-|14
CASSVTVFPGELFF
TGTGCCAGCAGTGTTACAGTTTTCCCCGGGGAGCTGTTTTTT
>TRBV28|-|TRBJ2-1|TRBD1|15
CASSSRGQGINEQFF
TGTGCCAGCAGTTCTCGGGGACAGGGCATCAATGAGCAGTTCTTC
>TRBV11-2|-|TRBJ2-7|TRBD1|13
CASSTGASYEQYF
TGTGCCAGCAGTACAGGGGCAAGCTACGAGCAGTACTTC
>TRBV7-7|-|TRBJ2-1|TRBD2|16
CASSSGGGPGVGEQFF
TGTGCTAGCAGCTCCGGGGGGGGGCCGGGCGTGGGAGAGCAGTTCTTC
>TRBV6-1|-|TRBJ2-1|-|14
CASSGSPRVNEQFF
TGTGCCAGCAGTGGTTCCCCCAGGGTCAATGAGCAGTTCTTC